The clone carrying this T cell receptor (beta chain) was seen ten or more times. Its antigen remains unidentified. One entry per CDR3 protein results from TCRdb running MiXCR on the reads. The table includes 85,000 to 130,000 distinct CDR3 sequences, under 25% detected once. This sample was taken from a study of T cell repertoires in cytomegalovirus infection. Study information: Indicated by public TCR beta signatures were CMV infection and matching HLA type. Study-wide results and caveats: Summed frequency of public TCR beta families distinguished CMV carriers with the relevant HLA. HLA-C-restricted CMV clonotypes gave the most frequent clonotype in two of eight donors.

Germline CDR1 reads SGHTA; CDR2 reads FQGNSA. Deletions cut 6 bases from V and 3 bases from J, with 15 bases between. The CDR3 totals 15 residues. The sequenced sample was CD8+ T cells from PBMCs. The chain recombines TRBV7-2 with TRBJ2-1; TRBD1 might be the D (6 bases). This TCR came from a human donor in good health (CMV status not recorded). Some clones in this sample may be carry-over from other donors' samples. In DNA, the CDR3 is TGTGCCAGCAGGCAGATTGGACAGAACTACAATGAGCAGTTCTTC. Amino acids: CASRQIGQNYNEQFF.